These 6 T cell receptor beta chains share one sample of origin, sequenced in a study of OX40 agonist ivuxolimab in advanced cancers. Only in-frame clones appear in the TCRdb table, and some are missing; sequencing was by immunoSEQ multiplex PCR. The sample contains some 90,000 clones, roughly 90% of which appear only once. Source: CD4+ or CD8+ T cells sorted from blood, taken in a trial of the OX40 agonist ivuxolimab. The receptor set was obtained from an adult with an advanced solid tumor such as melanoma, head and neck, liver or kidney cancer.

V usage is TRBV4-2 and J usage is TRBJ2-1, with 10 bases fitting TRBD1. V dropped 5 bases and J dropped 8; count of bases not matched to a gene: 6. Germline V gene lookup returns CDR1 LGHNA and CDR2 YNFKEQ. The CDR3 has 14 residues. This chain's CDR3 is CASSEKTGGDEQFF. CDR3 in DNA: TGTGCCAGCAGCGAAAAGACAGGGGGCGATGAGCAGTTCTTC.

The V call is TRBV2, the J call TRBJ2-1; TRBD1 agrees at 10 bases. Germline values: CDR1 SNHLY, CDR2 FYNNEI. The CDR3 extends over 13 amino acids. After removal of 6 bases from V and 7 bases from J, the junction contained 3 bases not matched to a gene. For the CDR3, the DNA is TGTGCCAGCAGACAGGACAGGGGGAATGAGCAGTTCTTC. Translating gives CASRQDRGNEQFF.

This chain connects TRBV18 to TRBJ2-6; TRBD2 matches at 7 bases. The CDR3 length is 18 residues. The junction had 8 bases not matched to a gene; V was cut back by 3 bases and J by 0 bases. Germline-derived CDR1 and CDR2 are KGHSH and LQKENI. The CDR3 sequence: CASSPKTGGSSGANVLTF. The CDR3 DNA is TGTGCCAGCTCACCCAAAACGGGGGGAAGCTCTGGGGCCAACGTCCTGACTTTC.

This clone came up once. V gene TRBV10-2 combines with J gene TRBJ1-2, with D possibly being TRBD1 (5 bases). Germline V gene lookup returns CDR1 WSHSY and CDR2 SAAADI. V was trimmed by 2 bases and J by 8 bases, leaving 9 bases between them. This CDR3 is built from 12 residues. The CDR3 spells CASSEGDGGYTF. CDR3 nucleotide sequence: TGCGCCAGCAGTGAGGGGGACGGAGGCTACACCTTC.

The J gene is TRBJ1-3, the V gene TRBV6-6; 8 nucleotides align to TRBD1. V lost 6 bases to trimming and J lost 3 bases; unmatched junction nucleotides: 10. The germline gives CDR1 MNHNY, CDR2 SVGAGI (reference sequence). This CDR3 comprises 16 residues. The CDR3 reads CASSSQGADIGNTIYF. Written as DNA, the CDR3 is TGTGCCAGCAGCAGTCAGGGGGCGGACATTGGAAACACCATATATTTT.

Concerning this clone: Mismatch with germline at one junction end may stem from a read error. This CDR3 is CAGSPRGASPSGNTIYF. CDR3 sequence (DNA): TGCGCCGGCAGCCCACGGGGTGCCTCGCCATCTGGAAACACCATATATTTT. The genes are TRBV5-1 and TRBJ1-3, with D uncertain. Germline CDR1 is SGHRS and CDR2 is YFSETQ. The CDR3 has 17 residues. Complete variable domain (other parts from reference TRBV5-1 and TRBJ1-3): KAGVTQTPRYLIKTRGQQVTLSCSPISGHRSVSWYQQTPGQGLQFLFEYFSETQRNKGNFPGRFSGRQFSNSRSEMNVSTLELGDSALYLCAGSPRGASPSGNTIYFGEGSWLTVV.